This T cell receptor (beta chain) came from a study of STAT5B mutations in CD4+ large granular lymphocyte leukemia. Findings and limits, study-wide: TRBV06-family usage was enriched in top patient clones (8/27) versus controls (2/35). About 24% of private leukemic clonotypes occurred rarely in other patients' non-leukemic repertoires. Without putative leukemic clones, patient CD4-sorted repertoires remained more clonal than healthy CD4+ repertoires. Data were not HLA-matched across samples.

Germline loops: CDR1 MNHNY, CDR2 SVGAGI (reference sequence). This CDR3 has 14 residues. The J segment lost 0 bases and the V segment lost 6 bases, leaving 3 bases of the junction unmatched. Sequencing used immunoSEQ multiplex PCR; TCRdb keeps in-frame clones, though not all of them. The table includes 25,000 to 40,000 clones, 80% to 90% detected once. Comments on this clone: Its antigen remains unknown.

The clonotype comes from a human donor in good health. The V and J genes are TRBV6-6 and TRBJ2-7, with TRBD1 identical over 9 bases. The sample taken for sequencing was CD4+ T cells from blood buffy coats. The CDR3 spells CASRTGGRSYEQYF. CDR3 nucleotides: TGTGCCAGCAGAACAGGGGGCCGCTCCTACGAGCAGTACTTC.